Listed below are T cell receptor beta chains from one sample, sequenced in a study of blood T cell repertoires in COVID-19. The assay was immunoSEQ multiplex PCR, and TCRdb's table has in-frame clones only and misses some. The sample lists roughly 220,000 clones, 84% seen once, with about 7% in the top ten. Sequencing used PBMCs or T cells enriched from blood (not recorded which). The receptor source for this set is a woman aged 40 to 50 who had recovered from COVID-19. CDR3s include the opening cysteine and the closing phenylalanine or tryptophan. Each record gives: V gene, J gene, clone size, D gene, CDR3 protein, CDR3 DNA. A D gene is named only where the DNA matches it firmly. Size values are once, few and many counts, or a class for expanded clones, and some rows have none.

v_gene: TRBV6-1
j_gene: TRBJ2-2
abundance: once
d_gene: TRBD2
CDR3aa: CASSEVEAGGWELFF
CDR3nt: TGTGCCAGCAGTGAAGTAGAAGCGGGAGGGTGGGAGCTGTTTTTT

v_gene: TRBV15
j_gene: TRBJ2-6
abundance: .
d_gene: .
CDR3aa: CATSRERGPSLGANVLTF
CDR3nt: TGTGCCACCAGCAGAGAGCGGGGCCCAAGTCTGGGGGCCAACGTCCTGACTTTC

v_gene: TRBV4-2
j_gene: TRBJ1-1
abundance: few
d_gene: .
CDR3aa: CASSPVGAGGTEAFF
CDR3nt: TGTGCCAGCAGCCCGGTAGGCGCAGGTGGCACTGAAGCTTTCTTT

v_gene: TRBV9
j_gene: TRBJ2-3
abundance: .
d_gene: .
CDR3aa: CASSRSGGLSTDTQYF
CDR3nt: TGTGCCAGCAGCAGGAGTGGAGGGCTCAGCACAGATACGCAGTATTTT

v_gene: TRBV27
j_gene: TRBJ2-2
abundance: .
d_gene: TRBD2
CDR3aa: CASSFSLAGDTGELFF
CDR3nt: TGTGCCAGCAGTTTCTCACTAGCGGGAGACACCGGGGAGCTGTTTTTT

v_gene: TRBV7-9
j_gene: TRBJ1-5
abundance: .
d_gene: TRBD1
CDR3aa: CASSLPGGGQPQHF
CDR3nt: TGTGCCAGCAGCTTACCAGGGGGCGGTCAGCCCCAGCATTTT

v_gene: TRBV7-2
j_gene: TRBJ2-3
abundance: .
d_gene: .
CDR3aa: CASSSQGGDTQYF
CDR3nt: TGTGCCAGCAGCTCCCAGGGTGGCGATACGCAGTATTTT

v_gene: TRBV6-5
j_gene: TRBJ1-2
abundance: .
d_gene: .
CDR3aa: CAIWTDGYTF
CDR3nt: TGTGCCATTTGGACAGATGGCTACACCTTC

v_gene: TRBV11-2
j_gene: TRBJ1-2
abundance: .
d_gene: TRBD1
CDR3aa: CASRRTGDLYGYTF
CDR3nt: TGTGCCAGCAGGAGGACAGGGGACCTCTATGGCTACACCTTC

v_gene: TRBV29-1
j_gene: TRBJ2-7
abundance: .
d_gene: .
CDR3aa: CSVGGDPYEQYF
CDR3nt: TGCAGCGTTGGGGGGGACCCCTACGAGCAGTACTTC

v_gene: TRBV28
j_gene: TRBJ1-2
abundance: .
d_gene: .
CDR3aa: CASSLWRGAGYGYTF
CDR3nt: TGTGCCAGCAGTTTATGGCGGGGGGCGGGCTATGGCTACACCTTC

v_gene: TRBV27
j_gene: TRBJ2-1
abundance: .
d_gene: .
CDR3aa: CASAGLGGKKDEQFF
CDR3nt: TGTGCCAGCGCAGGGTTGGGAGGCAAAAAGGATGAGCAGTTCTTC

v_gene: TRBV14
j_gene: TRBJ2-7
abundance: .
d_gene: TRBD1
CDR3aa: CASSQSSPGQGNEQYF
CDR3nt: TGTGCCAGCAGCCAAAGCTCCCCGGGACAGGGAAACGAGCAGTACTTC

v_gene: TRBV4-1
j_gene: TRBJ1-6
abundance: .
d_gene: TRBD1
CDR3aa: CASSRGRQGINSPLHF
CDR3nt: TGCGCCAGCAGCAGGGGCCGACAGGGGATTAATTCACCCCTCCACTTT

v_gene: TRBV19
j_gene: TRBJ1-5
abundance: .
d_gene: .
CDR3aa: CASSIQGQPQHF
CDR3nt: TGTGCCAGTAGTATCCAGGGTCAGCCCCAGCATTTT

v_gene: TRBV27
j_gene: TRBJ1-2
abundance: .
d_gene: .
CDR3aa: CASSLAGVLGANYGYTF
CDR3nt: TGTGCCAGCAGCCTAGCAGGGGTTCTAGGGGCTAACTATGGCTACACCTTC

v_gene: TRBV19
j_gene: TRBJ2-5
abundance: .
d_gene: TRBD2
CDR3aa: CASSGGGLETQYF
CDR3nt: TGTGCCAGTAGCGGGGGGGGGCTGGAGACCCAGTACTTC

v_gene: TRBV6-5
j_gene: TRBJ1-1
abundance: .
d_gene: .
CDR3aa: CASSYRRGTEAFF
CDR3nt: TGTGCCAGCAGTTACCGCAGGGGCACTGAAGCTTTCTTT

v_gene: TRBV5-4
j_gene: TRBJ2-5
abundance: .
d_gene: .
CDR3aa: CASSLADQGKETQYF
CDR3nt: TGTGCCAGCAGCTTGGCCGACCAGGGGAAGGAGACCCAGTACTTC

v_gene: TRBV6-5
j_gene: TRBJ2-3
abundance: .
d_gene: TRBD2
CDR3aa: CASSYTASGRGTQYF
CDR3nt: TGTGCCAGCAGTTATACGGCTAGCGGGAGAGGTACGCAGTATTTT

v_gene: TRBV9
j_gene: TRBJ2-7
abundance: .
d_gene: TRBD2
CDR3aa: CASSAGRGSYEQYF
CDR3nt: TGTGCCAGCAGCGCGGGGAGGGGATCCTACGAGCAGTACTTC